The source of this T cell receptor beta chain is a study of blood T cell repertoires in COVID-19. This clone has only one observation. The table came from immunoSEQ multiplex PCR; TCRdb's copy has only in-frame clones and leaves some out. The data contain 250,000 to 300,000 clones, roughly 80% of them singletons. This CDR3 contains 15 residues. Germline CDR1 is MNHNY and CDR2 is SVGAGI (reference sequence). Trimming cost V 3 bases and J 2 bases, with 13 bases left between them. The specimen sequenced was PBMCs or T cells enriched from blood (not recorded which). This chain uses TRBV6-6 with TRBJ1-2; maybe TRBD1 (6 bases). The receptor's source is a man aged 25-45 years with acute COVID-19. DNA of the CDR3: TGTGCCAGCAGTTATTTTTTCGGACAGAACTATGGCTACACCTTC. This codes for CASSYFFGQNYGYTF.